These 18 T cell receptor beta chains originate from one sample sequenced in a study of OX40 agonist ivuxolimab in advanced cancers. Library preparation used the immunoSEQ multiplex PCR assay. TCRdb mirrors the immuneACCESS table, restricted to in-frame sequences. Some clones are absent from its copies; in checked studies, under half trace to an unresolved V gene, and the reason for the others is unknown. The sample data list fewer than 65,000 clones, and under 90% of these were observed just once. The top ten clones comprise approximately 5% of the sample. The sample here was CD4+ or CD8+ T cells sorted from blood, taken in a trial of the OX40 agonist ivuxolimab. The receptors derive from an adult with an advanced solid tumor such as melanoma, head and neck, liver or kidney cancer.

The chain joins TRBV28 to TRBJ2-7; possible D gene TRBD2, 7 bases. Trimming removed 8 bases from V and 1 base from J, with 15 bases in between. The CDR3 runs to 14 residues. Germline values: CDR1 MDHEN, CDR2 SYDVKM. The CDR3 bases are TGTGCCAGCGGGGGGCGGGGGCGGTCCTACGAGCAGTACTTC. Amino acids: CASGGRGRSYEQYF.

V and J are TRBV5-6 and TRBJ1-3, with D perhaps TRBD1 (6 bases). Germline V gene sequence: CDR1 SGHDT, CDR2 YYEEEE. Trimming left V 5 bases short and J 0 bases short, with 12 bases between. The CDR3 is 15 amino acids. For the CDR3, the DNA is TGTGCCAGCAGACGACAGGATAACTCTGGAAACACCATATATTTT. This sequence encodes CASRRQDNSGNTIYF.

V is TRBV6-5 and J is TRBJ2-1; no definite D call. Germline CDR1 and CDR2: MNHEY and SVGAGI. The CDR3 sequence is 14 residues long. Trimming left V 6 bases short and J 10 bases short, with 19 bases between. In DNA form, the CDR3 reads TGTGCCAGCAGACCCCGCTGGGATGCAGGCGAGCAGTTCTTC. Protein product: CASRPRWDAGEQFF.

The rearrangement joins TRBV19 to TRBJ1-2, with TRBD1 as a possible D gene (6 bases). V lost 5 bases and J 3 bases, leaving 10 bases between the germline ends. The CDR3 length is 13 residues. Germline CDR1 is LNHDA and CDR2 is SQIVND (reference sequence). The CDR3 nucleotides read TGTGCCAGTAGTCCTAGGACAGACTATGGCTACACCTTC. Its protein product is CASSPRTDYGYTF.

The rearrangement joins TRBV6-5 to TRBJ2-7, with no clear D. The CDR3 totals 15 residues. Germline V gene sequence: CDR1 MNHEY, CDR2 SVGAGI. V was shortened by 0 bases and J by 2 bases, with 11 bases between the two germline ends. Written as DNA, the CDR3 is TGTGCCAGCAGTTACTCGAACCCTGAAACCTACGAGCAGTACTTC. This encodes CASSYSNPETYEQYF.

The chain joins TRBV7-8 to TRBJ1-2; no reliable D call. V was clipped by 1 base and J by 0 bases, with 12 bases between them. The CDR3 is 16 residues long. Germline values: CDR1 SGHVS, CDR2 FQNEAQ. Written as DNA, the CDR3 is TGTGCCAGCAGCTTAGAAGCGGCGACGGCTAACTATGGCTACACCTTC. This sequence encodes CASSLEAATANYGYTF.

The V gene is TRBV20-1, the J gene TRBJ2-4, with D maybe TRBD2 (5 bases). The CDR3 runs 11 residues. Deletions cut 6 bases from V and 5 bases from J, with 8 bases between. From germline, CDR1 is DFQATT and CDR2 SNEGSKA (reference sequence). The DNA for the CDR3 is TGCAGTGCCCGGGGAGAAAACATTCAGTACTTC. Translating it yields CSARGENIQYF.

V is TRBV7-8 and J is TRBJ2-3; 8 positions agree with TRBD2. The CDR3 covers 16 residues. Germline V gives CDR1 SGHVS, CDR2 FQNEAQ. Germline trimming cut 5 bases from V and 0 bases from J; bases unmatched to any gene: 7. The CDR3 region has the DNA TGTGCCAGCAGCCTAAGGACTAGCACTAGCACAGATACGCAGTATTTT. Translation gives CASSLRTSTSTDTQYF.

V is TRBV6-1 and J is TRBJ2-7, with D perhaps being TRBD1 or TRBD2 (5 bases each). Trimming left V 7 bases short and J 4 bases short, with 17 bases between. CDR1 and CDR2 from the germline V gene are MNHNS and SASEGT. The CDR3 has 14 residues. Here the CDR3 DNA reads TGTGCCAGCACCCGAGGGGTCATAACTTACGAGCAGTACTTC. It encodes CASTRGVITYEQYF.

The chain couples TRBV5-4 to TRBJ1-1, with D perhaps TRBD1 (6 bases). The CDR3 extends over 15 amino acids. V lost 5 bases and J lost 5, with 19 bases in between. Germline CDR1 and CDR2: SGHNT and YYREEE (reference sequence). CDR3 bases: TGTGCCAGCAGTACCGCGGTGGGGGCGCGAACTGAAGCTTTCTTT. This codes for CASSTAVGARTEAFF. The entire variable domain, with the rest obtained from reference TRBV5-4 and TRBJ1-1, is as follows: ETGVTQSPTHLIKTRGQQVTLRCSSQSGHNTVSWYQQALGQGPQFIFQYYREEENGRGNFPPRFSGLQFPNYSSELNVNALELDDSALYLCASSTAVGARTEAFFGQGTRLTVV.

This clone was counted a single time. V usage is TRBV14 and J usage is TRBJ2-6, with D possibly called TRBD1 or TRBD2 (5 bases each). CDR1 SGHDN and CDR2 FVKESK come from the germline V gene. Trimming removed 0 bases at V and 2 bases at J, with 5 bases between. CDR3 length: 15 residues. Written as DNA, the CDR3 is TGTGCCAGCAGCCAAGAGGGGGCTGGGGCCAACGTCCTGACTTTC. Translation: CASSQEGAGANVLTF.

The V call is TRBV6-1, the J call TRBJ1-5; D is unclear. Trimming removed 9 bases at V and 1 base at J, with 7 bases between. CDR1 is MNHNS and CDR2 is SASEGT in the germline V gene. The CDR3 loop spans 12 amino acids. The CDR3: CASGRSNQPQHF. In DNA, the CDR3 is TGTGCCAGTGGACGGAGCAATCAGCCCCAGCATTTT.

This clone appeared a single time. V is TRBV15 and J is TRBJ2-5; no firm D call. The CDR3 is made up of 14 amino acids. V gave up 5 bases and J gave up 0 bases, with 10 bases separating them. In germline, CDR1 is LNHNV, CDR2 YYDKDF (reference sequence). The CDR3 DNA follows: TGTGCCACCAGCCGTGGACGGTACCAAGAGACCCAGTACTTC. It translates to CATSRGRYQETQYF.

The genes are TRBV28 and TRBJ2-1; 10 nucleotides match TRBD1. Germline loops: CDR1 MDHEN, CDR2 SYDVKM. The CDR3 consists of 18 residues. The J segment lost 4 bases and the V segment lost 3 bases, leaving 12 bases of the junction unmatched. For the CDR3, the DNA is TGTGCCAGCAGTTTGGCGGCATTGGGGACAGGGGCATACAATGAGCAGTTCTTC. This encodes CASSLAALGTGAYNEQFF.

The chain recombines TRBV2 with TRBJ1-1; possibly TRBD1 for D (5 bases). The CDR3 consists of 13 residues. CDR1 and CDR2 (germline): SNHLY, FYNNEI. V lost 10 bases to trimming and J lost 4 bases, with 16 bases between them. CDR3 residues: CATTRGEGTEAFF. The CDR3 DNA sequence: TGTGCCACCACCCGGGGGGAGGGCACTGAAGCTTTCTTT.

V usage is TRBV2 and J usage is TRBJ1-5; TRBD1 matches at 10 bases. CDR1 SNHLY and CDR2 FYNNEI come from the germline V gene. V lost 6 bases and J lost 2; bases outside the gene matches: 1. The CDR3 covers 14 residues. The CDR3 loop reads CASRGTGGNQPQHF. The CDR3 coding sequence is TGTGCCAGCAGAGGGACAGGGGGCAATCAGCCCCAGCATTTT. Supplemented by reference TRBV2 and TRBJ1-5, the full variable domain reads EPEVTQTPSHQVTQMGQEVILRCVPISNHLYFYWYRQILGQKVEFLVSFYNNEISEKSEIFDDQFSVERPDGSNFTLKIRSTKLEDSAMYFCASRGTGGNQPQHFGDGTRLSIL.

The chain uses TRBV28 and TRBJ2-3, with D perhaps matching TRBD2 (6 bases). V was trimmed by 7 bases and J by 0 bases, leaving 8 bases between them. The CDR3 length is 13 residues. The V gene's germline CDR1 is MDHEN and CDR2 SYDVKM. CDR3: CASTRGSTDTQYF. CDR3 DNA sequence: TGTGCCAGCACCCGGGGGAGCACAGATACGCAGTATTTT.

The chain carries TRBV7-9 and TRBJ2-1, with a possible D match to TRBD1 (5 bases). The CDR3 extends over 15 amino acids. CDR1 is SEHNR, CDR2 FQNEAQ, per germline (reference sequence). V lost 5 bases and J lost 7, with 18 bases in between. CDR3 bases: TGTGCCAGCAGCCCCCTAAAGGGCAGGGAAAATGAGCAGTTCTTC. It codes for CASSPLKGRENEQFF.